This T cell receptor beta chain was sequenced for a study of lymphopenia after photon versus proton radiotherapy. Trimming cost V 5 bases and J 13 bases; bases outside gene matches: 5. This CDR3 is 11 amino acids long. The germline V gene encodes CDR1 DFQATT and CDR2 SNEGSKA (reference sequence). This clone was found once. Measured with immunoSEQ multiplex PCR; TCRdb has only the in-frame clones, and not every one. The repertoire holds 17,000 or so clones, with roughly 88% as singletons. The chain joins TRBV20-1 to TRBJ2-1; 10 bases map to TRBD2. The receptor was isolated from a man in his 70s with pancreatic cancer. This specimen was peripheral blood, taken from a patient treated with proton-based radiotherapy. In DNA form, the CDR3 reads TGCAGTGCTGGGAGCGGGAGGGAACAGTTCTTC. Residues: CSAGSGREQFF.